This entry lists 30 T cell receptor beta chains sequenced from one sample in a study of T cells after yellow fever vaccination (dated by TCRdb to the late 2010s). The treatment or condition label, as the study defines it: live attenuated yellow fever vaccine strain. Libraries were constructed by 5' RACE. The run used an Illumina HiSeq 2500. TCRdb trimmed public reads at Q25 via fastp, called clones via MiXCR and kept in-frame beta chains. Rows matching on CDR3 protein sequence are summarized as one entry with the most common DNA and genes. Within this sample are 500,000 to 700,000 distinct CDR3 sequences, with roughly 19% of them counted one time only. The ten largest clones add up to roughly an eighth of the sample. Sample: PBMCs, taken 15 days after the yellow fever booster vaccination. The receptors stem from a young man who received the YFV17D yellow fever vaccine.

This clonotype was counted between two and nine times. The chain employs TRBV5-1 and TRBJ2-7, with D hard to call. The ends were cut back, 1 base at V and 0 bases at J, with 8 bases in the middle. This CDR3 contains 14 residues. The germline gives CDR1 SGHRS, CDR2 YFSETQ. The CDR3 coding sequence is TGCGCCAGCAGCTTGATCCCAGACTCCTACGAGCAGTACTTC. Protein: CASSLIPDSYEQYF.

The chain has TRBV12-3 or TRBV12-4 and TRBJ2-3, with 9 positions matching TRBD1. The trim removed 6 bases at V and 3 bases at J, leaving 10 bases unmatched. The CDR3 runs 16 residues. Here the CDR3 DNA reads TGTGCCAGCAGCCACCCCCGGGACAGGGTAACAGATACGCAGTATTTT. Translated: CASSHPRDRVTDTQYF.

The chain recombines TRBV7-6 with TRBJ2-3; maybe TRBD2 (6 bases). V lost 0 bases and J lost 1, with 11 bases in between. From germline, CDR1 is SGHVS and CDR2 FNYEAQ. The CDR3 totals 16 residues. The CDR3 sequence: CASSLARRGGTDTQYF. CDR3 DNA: TGTGCCAGCAGCTTAGCCCGGAGGGGTGGCACAGATACGCAGTATTTT.

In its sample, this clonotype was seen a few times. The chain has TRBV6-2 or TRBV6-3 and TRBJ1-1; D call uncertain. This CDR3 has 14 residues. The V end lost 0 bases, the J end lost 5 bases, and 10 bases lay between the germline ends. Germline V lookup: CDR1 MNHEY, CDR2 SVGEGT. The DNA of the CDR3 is TGTGCCAGCAGTTACTCGATCCCGGGAACTGAAGCTTTCTTT. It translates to CASSYSIPGTEAFF.

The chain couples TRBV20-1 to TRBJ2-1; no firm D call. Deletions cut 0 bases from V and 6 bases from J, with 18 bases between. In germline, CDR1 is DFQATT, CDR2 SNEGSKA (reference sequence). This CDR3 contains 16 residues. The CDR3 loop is CSAREEGKTRGNEQFF. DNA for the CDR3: TGCAGTGCTAGAGAAGAAGGGAAGACCCGCGGCAATGAGCAGTTCTTC.

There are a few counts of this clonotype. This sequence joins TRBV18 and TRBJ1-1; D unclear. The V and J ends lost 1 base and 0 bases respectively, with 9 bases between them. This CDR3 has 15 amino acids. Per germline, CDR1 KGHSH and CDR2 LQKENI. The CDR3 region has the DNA TGTGCCAGCTCACCACAAGGACCGCTGAACACTGAAGCTTTCTTT. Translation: CASSPQGPLNTEAFF.

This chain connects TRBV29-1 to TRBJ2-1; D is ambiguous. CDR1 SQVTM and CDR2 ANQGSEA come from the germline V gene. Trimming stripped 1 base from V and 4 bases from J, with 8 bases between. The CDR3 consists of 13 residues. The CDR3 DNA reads TGCAGCGTTGAAGGGACCCGTTACAATGAGCAGTTCTTC. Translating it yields CSVEGTRYNEQFF.

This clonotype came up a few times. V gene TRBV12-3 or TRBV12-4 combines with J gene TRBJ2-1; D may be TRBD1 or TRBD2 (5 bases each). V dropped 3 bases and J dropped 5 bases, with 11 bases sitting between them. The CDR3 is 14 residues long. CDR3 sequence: CASSLGTPDNEQFF. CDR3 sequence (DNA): TGTGCCAGCAGTTTGGGGACCCCCGACAATGAGCAGTTCTTC.

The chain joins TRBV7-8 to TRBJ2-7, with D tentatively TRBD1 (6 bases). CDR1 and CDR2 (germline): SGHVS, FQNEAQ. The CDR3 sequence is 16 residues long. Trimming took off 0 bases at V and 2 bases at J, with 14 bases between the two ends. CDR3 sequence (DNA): TGTGCCAGCAGCTTAGCGCGGACAGACAAGGCCTACGAGCAGTACTTC. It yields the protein CASSLARTDKAYEQYF.

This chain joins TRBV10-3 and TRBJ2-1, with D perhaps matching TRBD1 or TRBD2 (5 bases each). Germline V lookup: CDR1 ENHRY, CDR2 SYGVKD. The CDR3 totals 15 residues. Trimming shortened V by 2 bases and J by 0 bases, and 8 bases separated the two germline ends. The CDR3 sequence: CAISEGGSSYNEQFF. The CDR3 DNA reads TGTGCCATCAGTGAGGGGGGTAGCTCCTACAATGAGCAGTTCTTC.

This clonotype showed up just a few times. DNA for the CDR3: TGTGCCAGCAGTGAAAGTAACAGTCTACACGAGCAGTACTTC. It yields the protein CASSESNSLHEQYF. This sequence joins TRBV25-1 and TRBJ2-7; D not certain. Germline V gene data show CDR1 as MGHDK and CDR2 as SYGVNS. CDR3 length: 14 residues. The V and J ends lost 2 bases and 5 bases respectively, with 13 bases between them.

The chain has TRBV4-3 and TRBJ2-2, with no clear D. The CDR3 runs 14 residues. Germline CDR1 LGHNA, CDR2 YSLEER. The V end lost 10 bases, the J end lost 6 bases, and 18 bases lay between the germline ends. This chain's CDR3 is CATSFSYKPGELFF. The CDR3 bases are TGCGCCACCTCCTTCTCTTATAAGCCCGGGGAGCTGTTTTTT.

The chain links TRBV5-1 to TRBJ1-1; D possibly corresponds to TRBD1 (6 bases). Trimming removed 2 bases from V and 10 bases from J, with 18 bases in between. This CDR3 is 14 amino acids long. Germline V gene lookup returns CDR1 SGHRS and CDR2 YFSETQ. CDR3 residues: CASSFDRRQVGAFF. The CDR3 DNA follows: TGCGCCAGCAGCTTCGACAGGCGCCAAGTGGGAGCTTTCTTT.

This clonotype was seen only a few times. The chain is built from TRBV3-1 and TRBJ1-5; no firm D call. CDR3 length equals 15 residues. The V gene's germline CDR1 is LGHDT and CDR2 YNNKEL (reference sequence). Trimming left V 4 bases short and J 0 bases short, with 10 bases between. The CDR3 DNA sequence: TGTGCCAGCAGCCCGTTTCACAGTAGCAATCAGCCCCAGCATTTT. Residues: CASSPFHSSNQPQHF.

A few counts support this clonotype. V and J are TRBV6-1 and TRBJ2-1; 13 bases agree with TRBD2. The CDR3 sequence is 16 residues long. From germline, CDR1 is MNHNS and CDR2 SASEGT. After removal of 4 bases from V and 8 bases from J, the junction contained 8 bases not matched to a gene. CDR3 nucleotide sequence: TGTGCCAGCAGTGTATCCGGACTAGCGGGAGTCTATGAGCAGTTCTTC. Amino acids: CASSVSGLAGVYEQFF.

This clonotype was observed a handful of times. As DNA, the CDR3 is TGCAGTGCTAGAGATCGTCGGGTCCCCTACGAGCAGTACTTC. Protein product: CSARDRRVPYEQYF. V gene TRBV20-1 combines with J gene TRBJ2-7; D uncertain. This CDR3 has 14 residues. V dropped 0 bases and J dropped 2 bases, with 11 bases sitting between them. Per the germline V gene, CDR1 is DFQATT and CDR2 is SNEGSKA (reference sequence).

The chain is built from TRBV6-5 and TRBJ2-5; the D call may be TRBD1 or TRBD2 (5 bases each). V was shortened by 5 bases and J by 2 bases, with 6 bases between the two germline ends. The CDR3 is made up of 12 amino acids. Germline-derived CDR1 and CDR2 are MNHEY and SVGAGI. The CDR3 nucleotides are TGTGCCAGCAGTGAGGGGCAAGAGACCCAGTACTTC. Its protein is CASSEGQETQYF.

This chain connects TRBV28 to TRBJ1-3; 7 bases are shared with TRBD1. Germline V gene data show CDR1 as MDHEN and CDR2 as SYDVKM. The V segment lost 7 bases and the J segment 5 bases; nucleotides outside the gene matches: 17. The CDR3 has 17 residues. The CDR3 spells CASTKLRDSGPRNTIYF. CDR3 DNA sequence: TGTGCCAGCACGAAGCTCCGGGACAGCGGGCCCCGAAACACCATATATTTT.

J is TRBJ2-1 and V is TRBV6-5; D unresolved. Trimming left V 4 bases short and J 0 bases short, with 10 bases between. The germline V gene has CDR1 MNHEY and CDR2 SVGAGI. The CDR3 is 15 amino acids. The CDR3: CASSSDWSSYNEQFF. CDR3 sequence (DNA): TGTGCCAGCAGTTCCGACTGGAGCTCCTACAATGAGCAGTTCTTC.

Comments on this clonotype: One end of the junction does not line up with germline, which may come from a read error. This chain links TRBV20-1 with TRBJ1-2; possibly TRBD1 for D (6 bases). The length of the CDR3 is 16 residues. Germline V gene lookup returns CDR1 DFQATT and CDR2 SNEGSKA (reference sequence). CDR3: CCARPVDRRAGYGYTF. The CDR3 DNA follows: TGCTGTGCTAGACCCGTCGACAGGCGGGCGGGGTATGGCTACACCTTC.

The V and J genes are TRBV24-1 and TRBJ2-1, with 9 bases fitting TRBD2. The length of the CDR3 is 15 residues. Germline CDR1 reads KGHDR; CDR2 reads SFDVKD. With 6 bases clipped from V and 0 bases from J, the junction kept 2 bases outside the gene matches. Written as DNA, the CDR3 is TGTGCCACCAGTAGCGGGAGGTACTCCTACAATGAGCAGTTCTTC. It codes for CATSSGRYSYNEQFF.

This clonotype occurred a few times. The CDR3 is CASSLLTSSYEQYF. DNA of the CDR3: TGTGCCAGCAGCTTATTAACTTCAAGTTACGAGCAGTACTTC. The gene calls are TRBV7-2 and TRBJ2-7; D gene unclear. Germline CDR1 and CDR2: SGHTA and FQGNSA. The V end was cut by 2 bases, the J end by 4 bases, with 12 bases between. The CDR3 contains 14 residues.

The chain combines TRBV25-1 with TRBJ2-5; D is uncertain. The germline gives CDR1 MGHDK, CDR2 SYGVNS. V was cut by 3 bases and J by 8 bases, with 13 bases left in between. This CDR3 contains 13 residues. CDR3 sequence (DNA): TGTGCCAGCAGTGACGGTTCCCCGAACACCCAGTACTTC. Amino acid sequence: CASSDGSPNTQYF. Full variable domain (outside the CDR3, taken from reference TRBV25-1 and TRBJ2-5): EADIYQTPRYLVIGTGKKITLECSQTMGHDKMYWYQQDPGMELHLIHYSYGVNSTEKGDLSSESTVSRIRTEHFPLTLESARPSHTSQYLCASSDGSPNTQYFGPGTRLLVL.

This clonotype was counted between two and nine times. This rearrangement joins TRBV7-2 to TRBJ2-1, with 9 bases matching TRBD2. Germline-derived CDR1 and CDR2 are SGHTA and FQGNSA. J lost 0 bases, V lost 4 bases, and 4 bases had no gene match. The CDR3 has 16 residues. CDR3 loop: CASSSILAGSYNEQFF. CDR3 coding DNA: TGTGCCAGCAGCTCCATACTAGCGGGCTCCTACAATGAGCAGTTCTTC.

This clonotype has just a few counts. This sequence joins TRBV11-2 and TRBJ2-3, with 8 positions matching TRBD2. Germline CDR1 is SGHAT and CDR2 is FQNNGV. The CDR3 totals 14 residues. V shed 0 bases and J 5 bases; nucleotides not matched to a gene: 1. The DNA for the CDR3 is TGTGCCAGCAGCTTAGAAGCGGGAGTAGATACGCAGTATTTT. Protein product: CASSLEAGVDTQYF.

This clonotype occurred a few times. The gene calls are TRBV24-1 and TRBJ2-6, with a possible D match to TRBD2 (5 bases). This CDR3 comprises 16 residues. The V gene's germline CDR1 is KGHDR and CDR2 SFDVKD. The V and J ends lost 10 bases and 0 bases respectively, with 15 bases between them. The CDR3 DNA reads TGTGCCACTAGTCCCGGACTGATCTCTGGGGCCAACGTCCTGACTTTC. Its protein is CATSPGLISGANVLTF.

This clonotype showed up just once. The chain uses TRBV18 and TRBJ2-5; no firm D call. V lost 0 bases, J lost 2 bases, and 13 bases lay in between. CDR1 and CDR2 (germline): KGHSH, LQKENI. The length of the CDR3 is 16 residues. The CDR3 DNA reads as TGTGCCAGCTCACCACCGTGGGGAACTAATCAAGAGACCCAGTACTTC. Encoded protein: CASSPPWGTNQETQYF.

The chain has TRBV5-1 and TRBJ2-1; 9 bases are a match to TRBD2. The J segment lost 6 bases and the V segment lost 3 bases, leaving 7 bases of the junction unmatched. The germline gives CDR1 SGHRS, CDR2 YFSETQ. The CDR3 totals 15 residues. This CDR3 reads CASSWTSVSPNEQFF. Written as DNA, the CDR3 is TGCGCCAGCAGCTGGACTAGCGTTTCACCCAATGAGCAGTTCTTC.

This CDR3 reads CSASRETKNIQYF. Written as DNA, the CDR3 is TGCAGTGCTAGCCGGGAGACAAAAAACATTCAGTACTTC. This chain connects TRBV20-1 to TRBJ2-4; weak D call: TRBD2 (6 bases). V was shortened by 3 bases and J by 4 bases, with 10 bases between the two germline ends. From germline, CDR1 is DFQATT and CDR2 SNEGSKA (reference sequence). The CDR3 consists of 13 residues.

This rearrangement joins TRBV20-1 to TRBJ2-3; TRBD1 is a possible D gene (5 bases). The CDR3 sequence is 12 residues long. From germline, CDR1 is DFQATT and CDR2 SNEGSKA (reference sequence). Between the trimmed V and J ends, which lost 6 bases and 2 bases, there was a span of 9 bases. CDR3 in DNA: TGCAGTGCCATCAGGGACACAGATACGCAGTATTTT. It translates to CSAIRDTDTQYF.